This entry is about one T cell receptor beta chain. Antigen unknown. Distinct nucleotide sequences in the sample also encode this CDR3. This sample stems from a study of cytomegalovirus exposure and HLA in healthy donors. Points from the study as a whole: In a later analysis, the majority of CMV-associated beta chains seemingly showed HLA restriction. With later analysis, a missense DCLRE1C variant became linked to TCR beta V- and J-gene trimming.

The CDR3 has 13 residues. The germline CDR1 and CDR2 sequences are SGHTA and FQGNSA. V was pared by 1 base and J by 4 bases, with 7 bases between. The PCR employed 60 Vbeta primers together with 13 Jbeta primers. Some clones are missing from TCRdb's copy, which holds only in-frame ones; the method was immunoSEQ multiplex PCR. The table has 250,000 to 350,000 clones, roughly 85% seen once. This sequence was found in a man in his forties or fifties in good health and CMV-seropositive. The chain recombines TRBV7-2 with TRBJ2-5; D not resolved. Sample: PBMCs. CDR3 loop: CASSLVHGETQYF. The CDR3 DNA sequence: TGTGCCAGCAGCTTAGTGCACGGAGAGACCCAGTACTTC.